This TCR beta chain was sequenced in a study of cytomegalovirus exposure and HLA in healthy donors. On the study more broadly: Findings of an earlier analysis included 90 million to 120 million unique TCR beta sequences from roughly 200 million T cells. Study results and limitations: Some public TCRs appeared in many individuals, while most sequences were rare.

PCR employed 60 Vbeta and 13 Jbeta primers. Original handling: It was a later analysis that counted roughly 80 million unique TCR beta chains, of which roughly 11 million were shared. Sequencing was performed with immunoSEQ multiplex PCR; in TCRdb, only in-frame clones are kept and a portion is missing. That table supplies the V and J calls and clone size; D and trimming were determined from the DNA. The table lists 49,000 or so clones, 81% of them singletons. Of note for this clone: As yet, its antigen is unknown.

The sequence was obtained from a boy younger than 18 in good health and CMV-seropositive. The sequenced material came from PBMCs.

Written as DNA, the CDR3 is TGTGCCAGCAGTCGTTCCAATCAGCCCCAGCATTTT. Translated, it gives CASSRSNQPQHF. The rearrangement joins TRBV27 to TRBJ1-5; D gene uncertain. Trimming stripped 5 bases from V and 3 bases from J, with 5 bases between. This CDR3 spans 12 amino acids. Germline V gene lookup returns CDR1 MNHEY and CDR2 SMNVEV (reference sequence).